These 5 T cell receptor beta chains were sequenced from one sample in a study of T cell responses to AZD1222 COVID-19 vaccine. Only in-frame clones appear in the TCRdb table, and some are missing; sequencing was by immunoSEQ multiplex PCR. This table has about 210,000 clones, around 94% appearing once. Specimen: peripheral blood, collected on day 0 of AZD1222 vaccination. The receptors were gathered from an adult in good health.

The rearrangement joins TRBV10-1 to TRBJ1-2, with a tentative D call TRBD1 (5 bases). V lost 2 bases, J lost 3 bases, and 10 bases lay in between. This CDR3 contains 14 residues. Germline V gene lookup returns CDR1 WNHNN and CDR2 SYGVQD (reference sequence). The CDR3 sequence: CASSEGQSHYGYTF. DNA for the CDR3: TGCGCCAGCAGTGAGGGACAATCCCACTATGGCTACACCTTC.

The V call is TRBV30, the J call TRBJ1-4; TRBD1 might be the D (5 bases). Germline-derived CDR1 and CDR2 are GTSNPN and SVGIG (reference sequence). Trimming pared 3 bases from V and 7 bases from J, leaving 27 bases between. CDR3 length: 18 residues. CDR3 region: CAWSTLPNMGGFIEKLFF. CDR3 in DNA: TGTGCCTGGAGCACCTTGCCCAATATGGGGGGATTCATTGAAAAACTGTTTTTT.

The chain links TRBV5-1 to TRBJ2-3; D is perhaps TRBD2 (5 bases). The length of the CDR3 is 13 residues. V was clipped by 2 bases and J by 3 bases, with 7 bases between them. The germline V gene has CDR1 SGHRS and CDR2 YFSETQ. CDR3 sequence (DNA): TGCGCCAGCAGCTTCCGGGAAACAGATACGCAGTATTTT. It encodes CASSFRETDTQYF.

This chain joins TRBV29-1 and TRBJ2-1; 8 nucleotides align to TRBD1. From germline, CDR1 is SQVTM and CDR2 ANQGSEA. The CDR3 contains 12 residues. V gave up 6 bases and J gave up 10 bases; unmatched junction bases: 8. The DNA of the CDR3 is TGCAGCGTAACGGACAGGGTAGGCGAGCAGTTCTTC. Protein: CSVTDRVGEQFF.

This sequence joins TRBV6-5 and TRBJ1-2; TRBD1 matches 8 bases. The CDR3 contains 14 residues. CDR1 and CDR2 from the germline V gene are MNHEY and SVGAGI. Trimming took 5 bases from V and 3 from J; bases not matched to a gene: 5. CDR3 loop: CASSRGQGDYGYTF. CDR3 coding DNA: TGTGCCAGCAGTCGCGGACAGGGAGACTATGGCTACACCTTC.